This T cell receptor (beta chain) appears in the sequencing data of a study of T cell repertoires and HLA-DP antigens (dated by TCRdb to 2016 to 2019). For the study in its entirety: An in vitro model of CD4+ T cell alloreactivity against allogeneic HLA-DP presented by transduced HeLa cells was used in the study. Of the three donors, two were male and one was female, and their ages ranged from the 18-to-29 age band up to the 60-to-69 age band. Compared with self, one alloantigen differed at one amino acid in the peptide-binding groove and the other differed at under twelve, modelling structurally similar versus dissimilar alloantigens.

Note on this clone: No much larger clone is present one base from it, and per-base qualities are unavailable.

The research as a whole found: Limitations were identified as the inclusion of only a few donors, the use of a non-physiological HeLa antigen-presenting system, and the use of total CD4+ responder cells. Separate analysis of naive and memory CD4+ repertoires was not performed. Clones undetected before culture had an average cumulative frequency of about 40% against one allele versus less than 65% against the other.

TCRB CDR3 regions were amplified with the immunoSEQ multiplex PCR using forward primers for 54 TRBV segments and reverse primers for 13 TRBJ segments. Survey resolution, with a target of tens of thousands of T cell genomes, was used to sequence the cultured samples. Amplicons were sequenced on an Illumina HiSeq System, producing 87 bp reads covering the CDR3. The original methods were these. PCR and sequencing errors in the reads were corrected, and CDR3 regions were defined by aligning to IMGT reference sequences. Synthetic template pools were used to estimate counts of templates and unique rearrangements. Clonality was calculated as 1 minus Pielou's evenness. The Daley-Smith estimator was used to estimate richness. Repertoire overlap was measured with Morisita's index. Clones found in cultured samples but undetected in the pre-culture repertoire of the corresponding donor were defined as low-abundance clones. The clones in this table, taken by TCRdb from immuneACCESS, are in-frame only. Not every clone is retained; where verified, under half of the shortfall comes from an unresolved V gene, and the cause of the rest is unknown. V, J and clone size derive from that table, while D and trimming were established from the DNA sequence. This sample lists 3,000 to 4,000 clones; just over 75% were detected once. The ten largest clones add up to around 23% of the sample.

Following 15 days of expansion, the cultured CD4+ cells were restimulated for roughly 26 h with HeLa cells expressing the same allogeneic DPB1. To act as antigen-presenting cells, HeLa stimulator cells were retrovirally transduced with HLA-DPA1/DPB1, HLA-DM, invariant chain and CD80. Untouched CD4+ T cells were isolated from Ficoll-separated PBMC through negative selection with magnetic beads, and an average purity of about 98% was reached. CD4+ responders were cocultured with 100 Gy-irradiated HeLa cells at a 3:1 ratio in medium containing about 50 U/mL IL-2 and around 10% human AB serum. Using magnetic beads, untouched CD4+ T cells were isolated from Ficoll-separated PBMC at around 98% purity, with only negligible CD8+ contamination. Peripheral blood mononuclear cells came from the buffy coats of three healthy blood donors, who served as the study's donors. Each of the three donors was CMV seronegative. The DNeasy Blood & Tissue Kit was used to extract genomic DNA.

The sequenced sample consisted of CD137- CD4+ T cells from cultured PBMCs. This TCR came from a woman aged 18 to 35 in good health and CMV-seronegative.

Here is the DNA: TGCGCCAGCAGCCAAGGTGGCAGGGGGGTACAAGAGACCCAGTACTTC. Its amino acids are CASSQGGRGVQETQYF. The V and J segments used are TRBV4-3 and TRBJ2-5; the D segment could be TRBD1, given 7 matching bases. The CDR3 has 16 amino acids, counting the end cysteine and phenylalanine. The CDR3 DNA has 48 bases and is translated from base 1. For CDR1 and CDR2, the germline V gene lists LGHNA and YSLEER. V gives up 1 base and J gives up 2 bases, and the segment between their germline ends measures 14 bases.